The table lists the clone carrying this TCR beta chain with a few counts. The source of the sample is a study of blood T cell repertoires in COVID-19. Profiled with immunoSEQ multiplex PCR; TCRdb holds only in-frame clones, not every one. Seen here are approximately 160,000 clones, approximately 88% observed once, and the top ten hold roughly an eighth. Germline trimming cut 2 bases from V and 3 bases from J; bases unmatched to any gene: 0. This CDR3 contains 14 residues. Germline-derived CDR1 and CDR2 are MNHEY and SVGAGI. Material: peripheral blood. The clonotype originates from a man aged 18 to 30 with active or convalescent COVID-19. The rearrangement uses TRBV6-5 and TRBJ1-1; 10 bases map to TRBD1. Written as DNA, the CDR3 is TGTGCCAGCAGTTACGGGACAGGGGACACTGAAGCTTTCTTT. The encoded protein is CASSYGTGDTEAFF.